The 10 T cell receptor beta chains below come from one sample, sequenced in a study of blood T cell repertoires in COVID-19 (dated by TCRdb to the early 2020s). Library preparation employed the immunoSEQ multiplex PCR assay. TCRdb's version of the immuneACCESS table is confined to in-frame rearrangements and falls short of the full clone set. An unresolved V gene accounts for under half of the shortfall where checked; the remainder is of unknown origin. The sample table contains hundreds of thousands of clones; only one count was recorded for about 85% of them. Of the sample, 1.5% to 2% is held by the ten largest clones. Sequencing was performed on PBMCs or T cells enriched from blood (not recorded which). All receptors derive from a woman between 18 and 29 years old with acute COVID-19.

This clone was recorded only once. The chain links TRBV4-3 to TRBJ1-1; D perhaps matches TRBD1 (5 bases). The V gene's germline CDR1 is LGHNA and CDR2 YSLEER. Between the trimmed V and J ends, which lost 0 bases and 4 bases, there was a span of 18 bases. CDR3 length: 17 residues. The CDR3 region is CASSQDLRAGVATEAFF. The CDR3 DNA sequence: TGCGCCAGCAGCCAAGATCTCAGGGCGGGGGTGGCCACTGAAGCTTTCTTT.

This chain uses TRBV18 with TRBJ1-4; D ambiguous. Trimming took 2 bases from V and 0 from J, leaving 4 bases between them. This CDR3 region has 14 residues. The germline V gene encodes CDR1 KGHSH and CDR2 LQKENI. CDR3 bases: TGTGCCAGCTCACCAGGAGCAACTAATGAAAAACTGTTTTTT. It specifies CASSPGATNEKLFF.

This chain links TRBV6-4 with TRBJ1-1; D is uncertain. CDR1 and CDR2 (germline): MRHNA, SNTAGT. Trimming removed 10 bases at V and 5 bases at J, with 17 bases between. The CDR3 totals 13 residues. The CDR3 here is CATSIGLGTEAFF. CDR3 bases: TGTGCCACCTCTATCGGACTCGGGACTGAAGCTTTCTTT.

V and J are TRBV6-1 and TRBJ1-5, with D hard to call. Trimming removed 2 bases from V and 1 base from J, with 6 bases in between. The CDR3 is 14 residues long. Germline assignment: CDR1 MNHNS and CDR2 SASEGT. The CDR3 region is CASSETPSNQPQHF. The CDR3 bases are TGTGCCAGCAGTGAAACTCCCAGCAATCAGCCCCAGCATTTT.

The V gene is TRBV4-2, the J gene TRBJ1-2; 9 bases fit TRBD1. The CDR3 covers 13 residues. Germline values: CDR1 LGHNA, CDR2 YNFKEQ. Trimming removed 5 bases from V and 8 bases from J; junction bases left unmatched: 6. DNA of the CDR3: TGTGCCAGCAGCTTACCGGGACAGGGAGGCTACACCTTC. Amino acid sequence: CASSLPGQGGYTF.

The chain has TRBV9 and TRBJ1-3, with D hard to call. The germline gives CDR1 SGDLS, CDR2 YYNGEE. With 2 bases removed from V and 0 bases from J, the gap between germline ends came to 15 bases. The CDR3 length is 17 residues. This chain's CDR3 is CASSVGGGPGSGNTIYF. The DNA of the CDR3 is TGTGCCAGCAGCGTTGGTGGAGGGCCAGGCTCTGGAAACACCATATATTTT.

J is TRBJ2-3 and V is TRBV10-1, with TRBD2 matching 12 bases. Looked up from germline, CDR1 is WNHNN and CDR2 is SYGVQD (reference sequence). The CDR3 loop spans 18 amino acids. Trimming took 0 bases from V and 7 from J; bases not matched to a gene: 11. The chain's CDR3 is CASSESTPGTSGLNTQYF. Written as DNA, the CDR3 is TGCGCCAGCAGTGAGTCGACGCCCGGGACTAGCGGGTTAAATACGCAGTATTTT.

The rearrangement links TRBV4-1 to TRBJ2-2, with TRBD1 matching 9 bases. Trimming cost V 7 bases and J 1 base; bases outside gene matches: 1. CDR1 is MGHRA and CDR2 is YSYEKL in the germline V gene. The CDR3 has 14 residues. CDR3: CASKGQGNTGELFF. The CDR3 nucleotides are TGCGCCAGCAAGGGACAGGGGAACACCGGGGAGCTGTTTTTT.

The chain recombines TRBV3-1 (or the pseudogene TRBV3-2) with TRBJ1-6; 7 nucleotides agree with TRBD1. Germline trimming cut 8 bases from V and 7 bases from J; bases unmatched to any gene: 8. CDR1 LGHDT and CDR2 YNNKEL come from the germline V gene (reference sequence). The CDR3 runs 14 residues. In nucleotides, the CDR3 is TGTGCCAGCGTGACAGAGGGGGCAAATTCACCCCTCCACTTT. This gives the protein CASVTEGANSPLHF.

The rearrangement joins TRBV6-5 to TRBJ1-3; D is undetermined. There are 15 residues in the CDR3. V lost 7 bases and J lost 3, with 16 bases in between. Germline lookup yields CDR1 MNHEY and CDR2 SVGAGI. Written as DNA, the CDR3 is TGTGCCAGCACTATTGACGCCGCTAGTGGAAACACCATATATTTT. It translates to CASTIDAASGNTIYF.